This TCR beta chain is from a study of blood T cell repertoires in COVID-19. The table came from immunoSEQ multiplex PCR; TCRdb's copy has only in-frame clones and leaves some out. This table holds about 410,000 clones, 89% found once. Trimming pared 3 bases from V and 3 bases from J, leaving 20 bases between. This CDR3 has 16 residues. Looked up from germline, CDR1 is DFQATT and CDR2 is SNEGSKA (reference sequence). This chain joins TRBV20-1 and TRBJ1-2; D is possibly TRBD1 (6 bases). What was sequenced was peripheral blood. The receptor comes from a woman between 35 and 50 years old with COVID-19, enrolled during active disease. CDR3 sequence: CSASALGAQDYYGYTF. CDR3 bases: TGCAGTGCTAGTGCTCTGGGGGCCCAGGACTACTATGGCTACACCTTC.